These 31 T cell receptor beta chains share one sample of origin, sequenced in a study of tumor and adjacent non-tumor tissue in lung cancer (dated by TCRdb to 2016 to 2019). RNA was isolated from bulk, unsorted tissue, and RNA quality was assessed with a NanoDrop ND-1000 and an Agilent 2100. Library method: multiplex PCR. Instrument on record: Illumina HiSeq 2500. TCRbeta libraries were built by three rounds of nested PCR using primers (Table S4), following protocols modified from ARM-PCR. Through fastp at Q25 and MiXCR, TCRdb rebuilt clones from the public reads, retaining in-frame beta chains. Each CDR3 protein gets just one entry, which takes the most common genes and DNA from the rows behind it. This sample lists about 120,000 distinct CDR3 sequences; 84% were detected once. 20% to 25% of the sample rests with the top ten. Material for sequencing was lung tumor tissue. The receptors come from a man aged 65 to 79 with non-small cell lung cancer.

On this clonotype itself: A read error may explain this, as a much larger clone is one base away. The chain joins TRBV5-1 to TRBJ1-2; the D is unclear. The V end was cut by 4 bases, the J end by 8 bases, with 24 bases between. The CDR3 runs 16 residues. CDR1 SGHRS and CDR2 YFSETQ come from the germline V gene. The CDR3, as DNA: TGCGCCAGCAGCGAGAGACTTAGCCCCCTTACGGGCGGCTACACCTTC. Residues: CASSERLSPLTGGYTF. The complete variable domain, with remaining parts taken from reference TRBV5-1 and TRBJ1-2, reads KAGVTQTPRYLIKTRGQQVTLSCSPISGHRSVSWYQQTPGQGLQFLFEYFSETQRNKGNFPGRFSGRQFSNSRSEMNVSTLELGDSALYLCASSERLSPLTGGYTFGSGTRLTVV.

To note about this clonotype: One junction end disagrees with the germline gene, perhaps due to a read error. The CDR3 sequence: CASSLKSRDGGRRGYTF. CDR3 nucleotides: TGTGCCAGCAGCTTGAAGTCCCGGGACGGGGGGCGCCGGGGCTACACTTTC. The chain is built from TRBV5-6 and TRBJ1-2, with D perhaps matching TRBD1 (6 bases). The CDR3 extends over 17 amino acids. CDR1 and CDR2 (germline): SGHDT, YYEEEE.

Comments on this clonotype: A junction boundary mismatches the germline segment, possibly from a read error. The chain is built from TRBV29-1 and TRBJ2-5; 12 bases are shared with TRBD2. This CDR3 spans 15 amino acids. Germline loops: CDR1 SQVTM, CDR2 ANQGSEA. The CDR3 DNA follows: TGCAGCGTGGATGTACTAGCGGGGGGTAAGGAGACCCTGTACTTC. Amino acid sequence: CSVDVLAGGKETLYF.

This clonotype has just one count. V gene TRBV6-6 combines with J gene TRBJ2-1; TRBD2 matches at 10 bases. There are 16 residues in the CDR3. From germline, CDR1 is MNHNY and CDR2 SVGAGI (reference sequence). J gave up 9 bases and V 3 bases, and 11 bases lay outside the gene matches. The CDR3 sequence is CASSYRLAGGPAEQFF. CDR3 DNA: TGTGCCAGCAGTTATCGACTAGCGGGTGGGCCAGCTGAGCAGTTCTTC.

This clonotype was counted at least ten times. The chain recombines TRBV7-9 with TRBJ1-1; no clear D. The CDR3 has 11 residues. The germline V and J ends were trimmed by 5 bases and 3 bases, with 4 bases remaining between them. CDR1 is SEHNR and CDR2 is FQNEAQ in the germline V gene (reference sequence). Here the CDR3 DNA reads TGTGCCAGCAGCCTGGACACTGAAGCTTTCTTT. Translated: CASSLDTEAFF.

A remark on this clonotype: The junction differs from germline at one of its ends, possibly a read error. J is TRBJ1-6 and V is TRBV6-5; TRBD1 might be the D (5 bases). The CDR3 has 14 residues. Germline assignment: CDR1 MNHEY and CDR2 SVGAGI. DNA for the CDR3: TGTGCCAGCAGTTACTCGAATGGGGGTTCACCCCTTCACTTT. It specifies CASSYSNGGSPLHF.

In DNA, the CDR3 is TGTGCCAGCAGCCCAAGAATAGCGGGAGGATCAAAACAAGAGACCCAGTACTTC. Its translation is CASSPRIAGGSKQETQYF. This chain links TRBV12-3 or TRBV12-4 with TRBJ2-5, with 10 bases identical to TRBD2. Trimming took 6 bases from V and 2 from J; bases not matched to a gene: 15. This CDR3 contains 18 residues.

Points on this clonotype: The junction differs from germline at one of its ends, possibly a read error. The rearrangement uses TRBV12-3 or TRBV12-4 and TRBJ2-3; D is possibly TRBD2 (6 bases). This CDR3 contains 13 residues. CDR3: CVSRPTSTDTQCF. The CDR3 DNA is TGTGTCAGCAGGCCGACTAGTACAGATACGCAGTGTTTT.

The rearrangement joins TRBV4-2 to TRBJ2-1; 7 positions match TRBD1. CDR3 length: 16 residues. Germline loops: CDR1 LGHNA, CDR2 YNFKEQ. The V gene end was trimmed by 1 base and the J gene end by 15 bases; junction bases not matched to a gene: 18. CDR3 DNA sequence: TGTGCCAGCAGCCAAGTAGGGGACAGCTCCTACAATGAGAGGTTCTTC. Residues: CASSQVGDSSYNERFF.

V and J are TRBV12-3 or TRBV12-4 and TRBJ1-1; D unresolved. Trimming took off 9 bases at V and 3 bases at J, with 20 bases between the two ends. There are 15 residues in the CDR3. The CDR3 here is CASNPERLEDTEAFF. The CDR3 DNA reads TGTGCCAGTAACCCAGAACGACTTGAGGACACTGAAGCTTTCTTT.

The chain employs TRBV14 and TRBJ2-1, with D unresolved. The CDR3 loop spans 15 amino acids. The V and J ends lost 2 bases and 8 bases respectively, with 16 bases between them. Germline V gene sequence: CDR1 SGHDN, CDR2 FVKESK. CDR3 protein: CASSQFGWSHDEQFF. The CDR3 DNA is TGTGCCAGCAGCCAATTTGGCTGGAGTCACGATGAGCAGTTCTTC.

Turning to this clonotype: Here the CDR3 omits its conserved ending phenylalanine or tryptophan, so a read error is the likely source. This chain joins TRBV6-6 and TRBJ2-2; D is perhaps TRBD1 (6 bases). This CDR3 spans 17 amino acids. Germline V gene lookup returns CDR1 MNHNY and CDR2 SVGAGI (reference sequence). Trimming took off 2 bases at V and 4 bases at J, with 17 bases between the two ends. CDR3 bases: TGTGCCAGCAGTTACCCGCGCAGGGACAACATCACCGGGGAGCTGTTTCTT. Amino acids: CASSYPRRDNITGELFL.

Turning to this clonotype: It is likely a read error, because the conserved phenylalanine at the end of the CDR3 is missing. No DNA is shown, since the ends of the CDR3 on it are uncertain; the CDR3 is the one TCRdb lists. The chain carries TRBV6-6 and TRBJ2-7; TRBD1 reflects the table's D call only, with no check against the DNA. CDR1 MNHNY and CDR2 SVGAGI come from the germline V gene (reference sequence). The CDR3 is 14 amino acids in total, end residues counted. CDR3 in amino acids: CASNPGQMYYEQDL.

This clonotype appeared once. Sequence at one end of the junction differs from germline and may be a read error. The chain recombines TRBV11-2 with TRBJ2-5; D might be TRBD1 or TRBD2, each matching 5 bases. The V gene's germline CDR1 is SGHAT and CDR2 FQNNGV. The CDR3 is 15 residues long. CDR3 sequence: CASSSEGRDQETQYF. CDR3 DNA: TGTGCCAGCAGCTCAGAAGGTCGGGACCAAGAGACTCAGTACTTC.

Regarding this clonotype: This CDR3 is missing its conserved last phenylalanine or tryptophan, likely due to a read error. The limits of the CDR3 on the DNA are not certain, so only TCRdb's listed CDR3 is given. This chain joins TRBV20-1 and TRBJ2-7. Germline values: CDR1 DFQATT, CDR2 SNEGSKA (reference sequence). The CDR3 is 11 residues long, ends included. CDR3 sequence: CSASTVSDQYL.

This clonotype was detected ten times or more. The V call is TRBV28, the J call TRBJ2-1, with 7 bases lining up with TRBD2. Germline V CDR1 and CDR2: MDHEN, SYDVKM. The junction had 1 base not matched to a gene; V was cut back by 7 bases and J by 7 bases. The CDR3 loop spans 11 amino acids. The chain's CDR3 is CASNGRNEQFF. For the CDR3, the DNA is TGTGCCAGCAACGGGAGGAATGAGCAGTTCTTC.

The chain has TRBV6-2 or TRBV6-3 and TRBJ2-7; maybe TRBD1 (6 bases). Trimming left V 1 base short and J 0 bases short, with 16 bases between. Germline V gene lookup returns CDR1 MNHEY and CDR2 SVGEGT. This CDR3 spans 17 amino acids. The CDR3, as DNA: TGTGCCAGCAGTTACTGTAGCAGGGGATATTCCTCCTACGAGCAGTACTTC. Translating it yields CASSYCSRGYSSYEQYF.

In this sample, this clonotype turned up once. This rearrangement joins TRBV29-1 to TRBJ1-1, with unresolved D. V lost 7 bases, J lost 6 bases, and 15 bases lay in between. CDR3 length: 12 amino acids. Germline CDR1 reads SQVTM; CDR2 reads ANQGSEA. DNA for the CDR3: TGCAGCGATATGGCGGAGAGGTCTGAAGCTTTCTTT. The encoded protein is CSDMAERSEAFF.

As for this clonotype: Without the conserved terminal phenylalanine or tryptophan, this CDR3 likely stems from a read error. The gene calls are TRBV5-4 and TRBJ2-3; perhaps TRBD2 as D (5 bases). V was trimmed by 5 bases and J by 2 bases, leaving 12 bases between them. The CDR3 is 14 amino acids. Germline loops: CDR1 SGHNT, CDR2 YYREEE (reference sequence). The CDR3 region is CASSILSDTDTQYL. The CDR3, as DNA: TGTGCCAGCAGTATTCTTAGCGACACAGATACGCAGTATCTT.

Of note for this clonotype: The junction and the germline gene differ at one end; a read error may be behind it. The V and J genes are TRBV11-2 and TRBJ2-6; D is uncertain. The CDR3 is made up of 13 amino acids. Per the germline V gene, CDR1 is SGHAT and CDR2 is FQNNGV. CDR3 in amino acids: CTSSLVLANVLTF. The CDR3 region has the DNA TGTACCAGCAGCTTAGTGTTAGCCAACGTCCTGACTTTC.

Regarding this clonotype: Without the conserved terminal phenylalanine or tryptophan, this CDR3 likely stems from a read error. The V call is TRBV11-1, the J call TRBJ1-2, with no clear D. CDR3 length: 12 amino acids. Trimming removed 5 bases at V and 11 bases at J, with 15 bases between. Germline CDR1 SGHAT, CDR2 FQDESV (reference sequence). The CDR3 DNA sequence: TGTGCCAGCAGCCTATACAGATATAGATACACCTTA. Amino acid sequence: CASSLYRYRYTL.

Comment on this clonotype: This likely comes from a read error, as the CDR3 has no conserved phenylalanine or tryptophan at its end. The V gene is TRBV20-1, the J gene TRBJ1-3, with no clear D. V was pared by 0 bases and J by 0 bases, with 6 bases between. This CDR3 is 14 amino acids long. The germline V gene has CDR1 DFQATT and CDR2 SNEGSKA (reference sequence). The CDR3: CSARDSSSGNTIYL. For the CDR3, the DNA is TGCAGTGCTAGAGATAGCAGCTCTGGAAACACCATATATCTT.

Comments on this clonotype: The junction does not match germline at one end; this may be a read error. The chain combines TRBV18 with TRBJ2-3, with D unclear. This CDR3 contains 13 residues. CDR1 and CDR2 (germline): KGHSH, LQKENI. CDR3 protein: CVSSRDITDTQYF. The CDR3 DNA follows: TGTGTCAGCTCCCGCGACATCACAGATACGCAGTATTTT.

Concerning this clonotype itself: A much larger clone differs from this one at a single base, so this may be a read error. The chain uses TRBV14 and TRBJ2-7; D perhaps matches TRBD2 (7 bases). The CDR3 consists of 13 residues. The germline CDR1 and CDR2 sequences are SGHDN and FVKESK. CDR3 residues: CASSQVRGGERYF. CDR3 sequence (DNA): TGTGCCAGCAGCCAAGTTAGGGGGGGCGAGCGGTACTTC.

Turning to this clonotype: This may be a read error, as it is one base from a much larger clone. The genes are TRBV5-1 and TRBJ2-2, with 7 bases lining up with TRBD1. Germline V gene sequence: CDR1 SGHRS, CDR2 YFSETQ. Losses at the gene ends were 0 bases for V and 8 bases for J; bases not matched to a gene: 7. The CDR3 runs to 15 residues. In nucleotides, the CDR3 is TGCGCCAGCAGCTTGGCTACAGGGGACAGTGGGGAGCTGTTTTTT. Translating gives CASSLATGDSGELFF.

The chain recombines TRBV12-3 or TRBV12-4 with TRBJ2-5; TRBD2 agrees at 8 bases. The length of the CDR3 is 16 residues. CDR3 residues: CTSSLTSGGLVETQYF. CDR3 DNA: TGTACTAGCAGTTTAACTAGCGGAGGTCTGGTCGAGACCCAGTACTTC.

With regard to this clonotype: At one of its ends the junction is not consistent with the germline gene, which may arise from a read error. The chain uses TRBV14 and TRBJ2-2; perhaps D is TRBD1 or TRBD2 (6 bases each). The CDR3 totals 14 residues. CDR1 SGHDN and CDR2 FVKESK come from the germline V gene. CDR3 region: CTSSQTRGVGELFF. For the CDR3, the DNA is TGTACCAGTAGCCAAACGAGGGGGGTCGGGGAGCTGTTTTTT.

A note on this clonotype: An end of the junction does not agree with germline; a read error may underlie this. This chain connects TRBV6-6 to TRBJ2-7; a weak D match, TRBD1 (6 bases). CDR3 length equals 14 residues. Germline V gene lookup returns CDR1 MNHNY and CDR2 SVGAGI (reference sequence). CDR3: CASNPGQMYYAQYF. The CDR3 DNA reads TGCGCCAGCAACCCCGGACAGATGTACTACGCGCAGTATTTC.

Note on this clonotype: A read error may account for a junction end that differs from germline. V gene TRBV12-3 or TRBV12-4 combines with J gene TRBJ1-4; D might be TRBD1 (6 bases). This CDR3 is built from 15 residues. Written as DNA, the CDR3 is TGCGCCAGCAGCGTACATACAGGGAATAATGAAAAACTGTTTTTT. Translated: CASSVHTGNNEKLFF.

Comment on this clonotype: An end of the junction differs from the germline gene, which may be a read error. This chain uses TRBV6-6 with TRBJ2-7; 7 nucleotides agree with TRBD1. Germline CDR1 reads MNHNY; CDR2 reads SVGAGI (reference sequence). This CDR3 comprises 15 residues. For the CDR3, the DNA is TGTGCCATCAAAAGAACCGGGACAGCATTCTACGAGCAGTATTTC. Its translation is CAIKRTGTAFYEQYF.

A word on this clonotype: The conserved phenylalanine or tryptophan is not found at the CDR3 terminus, so this likely reflects a read error. The DNA is left out, because the CDR3 cannot be placed on it with certainty; the CDR3 is given as TCRdb lists it. V and J are TRBV5-4 and TRBJ2-5; the D call in the table, TRBD1, was not verified against the DNA. Ends included, the CDR3 has 16 residues. The germline CDR1 and CDR2 sequences are SGHNT and YYREEE (reference sequence). CDR3 loop: CAISLLKGITRETQHL.